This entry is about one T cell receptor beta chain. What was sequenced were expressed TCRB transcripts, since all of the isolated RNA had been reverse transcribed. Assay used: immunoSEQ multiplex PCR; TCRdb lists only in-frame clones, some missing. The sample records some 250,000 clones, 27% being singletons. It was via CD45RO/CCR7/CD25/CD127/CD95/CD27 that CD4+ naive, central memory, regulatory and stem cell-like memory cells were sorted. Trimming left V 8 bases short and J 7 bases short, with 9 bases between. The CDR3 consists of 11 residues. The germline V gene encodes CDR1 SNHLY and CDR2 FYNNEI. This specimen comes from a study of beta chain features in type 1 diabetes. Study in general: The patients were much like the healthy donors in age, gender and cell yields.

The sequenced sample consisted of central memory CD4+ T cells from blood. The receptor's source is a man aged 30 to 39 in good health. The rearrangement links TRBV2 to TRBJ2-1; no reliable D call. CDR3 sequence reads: CASGVDNEQFF. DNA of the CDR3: TGTGCCAGCGGGGTAGATAATGAGCAGTTCTTC. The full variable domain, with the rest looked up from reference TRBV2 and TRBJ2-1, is EPEVTQTPSHQVTQMGQEVILRCVPISNHLYFYWYRQILGQKVEFLVSFYNNEISEKSEIFDDQFSVERPDGSNFTLKIRSTKLEDSAMYFCASGVDNEQFFGPGTRLTVL.